This TCR beta chain derives from a study of control samples from healthy donors and cancer patients. The CDR3 is made up of 12 amino acids. Deletions cut 1 base from V and 7 bases from J, with 6 bases between. CDR1 and CDR2 from the germline V gene are SGHDN and FVKESK. Clones were read by immunoSEQ multiplex PCR, and TCRdb kept only the in-frame ones, dropping some. This table holds roughly 200,000 clones, just under 95% found once. The sample was blood. This TCR came from a man aged 18 to 35 in good health. The chain links TRBV14 to TRBJ2-3; D remains ambiguous. The CDR3 loop reads CASSQGKYTQYF. The CDR3 DNA reads TGTGCCAGCAGCCAAGGAAAGTATACGCAGTATTTT.